This T cell receptor (beta chain) derives from a study of T cells in women clearing cervical HPV infection. For the study at large: HLA type stays a possible confounder, typing being limited.

Data came from immunoSEQ multiplex PCR; TCRdb stores just in-frame clones and leaves some out. The sample table includes tens of thousands of clones. With 5 bases clipped from V and 8 bases from J, the junction kept 7 bases outside the gene matches. This CDR3 has 14 amino acids. Germline V gene lookup returns CDR1 PRHDT and CDR2 FYEKMQ (reference sequence). Details on this clone: Its antigen is unknown. The CDR3 end lies 3 residues beyond the end of the read and is filled in from the germline J gene.

Study-wide points: A classifier using richness and V gene abundances reached an AUC of more than 0.75.

The sample comprised blood buffy coat. The receptor's source is a woman between 18 and 70 years old with a cervical HPV16 infection that either progressed to CIN3+ or cleared (not recorded which). The chain employs TRBV13 and TRBJ1-4, with TRBD1 identical over 8 bases. CDR3 region: CASSTGQGEEKLFF. The DNA read from the CDR3 is TGTGCCAGCAGCACCGGACAGGGTGAAGAAAAA.